This T cell receptor beta chain was profiled in a study of blood T cell repertoires in COVID-19. On the study more broadly: Researchers got acute and convalescent COVID-19 samples from the United States, Italy and Spain. PBMCs, B-cell-depleted T cells, or T cells provided the cDNA or gDNA that made up the material.

The CDR3 runs to 13 residues. V was cut by 6 bases and J by 4 bases, with 12 bases left in between. Germline V lookup: CDR1 SEHNR, CDR2 FQNEAQ (reference sequence). In the original processing: Reference gene primer amplification in the assay estimated nucleated cell counts. Measured with immunoSEQ multiplex PCR; TCRdb has only the in-frame clones, and not every one. That table gives V, J and clone size, and the DNA gave D and trimming. Of roughly 73,000 clones in the sample, 75% were seen once. This clone was seen only a few times. Sequenced: peripheral blood. The receptor's source is a man in his sixties or seventies with acute or convalescent COVID-19. The gene calls are TRBV7-9 and TRBJ1-1, with D perhaps matching TRBD1 (5 bases). The CDR3 DNA follows: TGTGCCAGCAGAATCGGGGGTGGCACTGAAGCTTTCTTT. It yields the protein CASRIGGGTEAFF.